The text below deals with one T cell receptor (gamma chain). Antigen specificity is unknown. Between roughly 98% and 99.6% of sorted thymocytes were Vdelta1+. This sample is part of a study of Vδ1+ human thymocytes. Sequences come from RNA converted to cDNA by reverse transcription. Pooled V-gene forward primers with one constant-region reverse primer generated the CDR3 amplicons by multiplex PCR. TCRdb reran clone calling via CATT on the multiplex PCR reads. The repertoire consists of approximately 11,000 gamma-chain clones, with around 40% occurring once and the leading ten covering 1.5% to 2%. Points from the study as a whole: Thymic TRG and TRD repertoires appeared highly polyclonal, with Gaussian CDR3 length distributions. Approximately 20% of thymic delta-chain sequences were Vdelta2, with few Vdelta3, unlike blood Vdelta1+ controls. The authors advised highly purified populations and single-cell validation. TRG sequences recurred across donors, whereas TRD sequences stayed essentially private.

The CDR3 runs 16 residues. V gave up 5 bases and J gave up 7 bases; unmatched junction bases: 20. CDR1 and CDR2 (germline): VTNTFY, YDVSTARD (reference sequence). Sequencing was performed on Vdelta1+ gamma-delta thymocytes from the thymus. The subset: FACS-sorted CD3+ TCRalphabeta- TCRVdelta1+ TCRVdelta2- thymocytes. The sequence came from a boy in the first two years of life who had congenital heart surgery. The chain is built from TRGV3 and TRGJ1 or TRGJ2. TCRdb records no J gene; here it was assigned by comparing the DNA to germline. The CDR3 sequence: CATWADTKNRGYKKLF. For the CDR3, the DNA is TGTGCCACCTGGGCCGACACGAAGAACAGGGGGTATAAGAAACTCTTT.